Shown below are 27 T cell receptor beta chains from a single sample sequenced in a study of radiotherapy plus CTLA-4 blockade in lung cancer. Clones were read by immunoSEQ multiplex PCR, and TCRdb kept only the in-frame ones, dropping some. The sample holds more than 55,000 clones, 77% seen once. The sample here was peripheral blood, taken from a patient treated with radiotherapy plus ipilimumab. The receptors stem from a human donor with non-small cell lung cancer who had a partial response to radiotherapy plus ipilimumab.

This sequence joins TRBV6-5 and TRBJ2-1; D is perhaps TRBD2 (7 bases). Deletions cut 5 bases from V and 9 bases from J, with 17 bases between. This CDR3 is built from 14 residues. CDR1 is MNHEY and CDR2 is SVGAGI in the germline V gene. CDR3 amino acids: CASSPRWGGAEQFF. Here the CDR3 DNA reads TGTGCCAGCAGTCCAAGGTGGGGGGGCGCTGAGCAGTTCTTC.

This clone appeared a few times. CDR3 amino acids: CASSQFLGQGTGLNTEAFF. The CDR3 bases are TGCGCCAGCAGTCAATTTCTCGGACAGGGGACGGGGCTGAACACTGAAGCTTTCTTT. The chain combines TRBV23-1 with TRBJ1-1; 9 positions agree with TRBD1. TRBV23-1 is noted as an ORF with a role that remains uncertain. The trim removed 1 base at V and 0 bases at J, leaving 12 bases unmatched. The CDR3 totals 19 residues.

As DNA, the CDR3 is TGTGCCAGCAGTGGTACAGCGGGGGGGCTTGAGACCCAGTACTTC. Its translation: CASSGTAGGLETQYF. The gene calls are TRBV2 and TRBJ2-5, with 10 nucleotides matching TRBD2. Trimming removed 4 bases from V and 5 bases from J; junction bases left unmatched: 7. Germline V gene sequence: CDR1 SNHLY, CDR2 FYNNEI. This CDR3 is 15 amino acids long.

This chain connects TRBV29-1 to TRBJ2-5; 11 bases are shared with TRBD1. V shed 7 bases, J shed 0 bases, and the junction held 1 base outside the gene matches. CDR1 is SQVTM and CDR2 is ANQGSEA in the germline V gene. This CDR3 has 13 residues. For the CDR3, the DNA is TGCAGCGGGGGACAGGGGGACCAAGAGACCCAGTACTTC. Amino acid sequence: CSGGQGDQETQYF.

The chain employs TRBV11-2 and TRBJ1-1, with TRBD1 matching 9 bases. Losses at the gene ends were 4 bases for V and 8 bases for J; bases not matched to a gene: 11. Per the germline V gene, CDR1 is SGHAT and CDR2 is FQNNGV. This CDR3 is 15 amino acids long. CDR3 sequence reads: CASSSPWDRVVEAFF. CDR3 coding DNA: TGTGCCAGCAGCTCCCCCTGGGACAGGGTGGTGGAAGCTTTCTTT.

The chain combines TRBV7-9 with TRBJ2-4, with a possible D match to TRBD1 (5 bases). This CDR3 is 16 amino acids long. Germline V gives CDR1 SEHNR, CDR2 FQNEAQ (reference sequence). With 3 bases removed from V and 3 bases from J, the gap between germline ends came to 15 bases. The CDR3 DNA is TGTGCCAGCAGCTTTAATATCCAGGGCGTCAAAAACATTCAGTACTTC. Its protein is CASSFNIQGVKNIQYF.

J is TRBJ2-7 and V is TRBV15; D may be TRBD1 (6 bases). The CDR3 has 13 amino acids. Trimming removed 5 bases from V and 3 bases from J, with 11 bases in between. Germline V gene lookup returns CDR1 LNHNV and CDR2 YYDKDF (reference sequence). CDR3 region: CATSVDRGYEQYF. CDR3 DNA sequence: TGTGCCACCAGCGTGGACAGAGGCTACGAGCAGTACTTC.

V gene TRBV5-6 combines with J gene TRBJ2-7; TRBD1 matches 8 bases. V lost 4 bases and J lost 6; bases outside the gene matches: 12. The CDR3 extends over 15 amino acids. Germline values: CDR1 SGHDT, CDR2 YYEEEE. For the CDR3, the DNA is TGTGCCAGCAGCCTCAGGGGGCAGAGCCGGGGCGAGCAGTACTTC. It is translated as CASSLRGQSRGEQYF.

This clone was seen a handful of times. The rearrangement uses TRBV4-1 and TRBJ1-6; 9 bases fit TRBD1. V lost 3 bases to trimming and J lost 9 bases; unmatched junction nucleotides: 3. CDR1 is MGHRA and CDR2 is YSYEKL in the germline V gene. CDR3 length: 14 residues. Here the CDR3 reads CASSQRQGGSPLHF. In DNA, the CDR3 is TGCGCCAGCAGCCAGCGACAGGGGGGTTCACCCCTCCACTTT.

The V call is TRBV4-2, the J call TRBJ1-4; maybe TRBD1 (6 bases). Trimming took off 5 bases at V and 7 bases at J, with 11 bases between the two ends. Per germline, CDR1 LGHNA and CDR2 YNFKEQ. There are 13 residues in the CDR3. In DNA, the CDR3 is TGTGCCAGCAGCTCCCGACAGGCTGAAAAACTGTTTTTT. This codes for CASSSRQAEKLFF.

The chain joins TRBV10-1 to TRBJ2-3; perhaps TRBD2 as D (6 bases). The CDR3 extends over 15 amino acids. V was trimmed by 0 bases and J by 2 bases, leaving 9 bases between them. The germline CDR1 and CDR2 sequences are WNHNN and SYGVQD (reference sequence). The CDR3 DNA reads TGCGCCAGCAGTGAGTCCGGGGGAGTCACAGATACGCAGTATTTT. Its translation is CASSESGGVTDTQYF.

V gene TRBV7-2 combines with J gene TRBJ1-2, with TRBD1 matching 8 bases. The V and J ends lost 0 bases and 8 bases, in that order; junction bases with no gene match: 11. From germline, CDR1 is SGHTA and CDR2 FQGNSA. The CDR3 is 16 amino acids. CDR3 sequence reads: CASSLAGQGAFRGYTF. CDR3 in DNA: TGTGCCAGCAGCTTAGCGGGGCAGGGGGCCTTTCGGGGCTACACCTTC.

This chain joins TRBV7-2 and TRBJ2-1; 7 bases align to TRBD2. This CDR3 is built from 16 residues. Germline values: CDR1 SGHTA, CDR2 FQGNSA. V shed 5 bases and J 1 base; nucleotides not matched to a gene: 8. CDR3 protein: CASSPYPGGSYNEQFF. The CDR3 DNA is TGTGCCAGCAGCCCATATCCGGGGGGTTCCTACAATGAGCAGTTCTTC.

V is TRBV6-5 and J is TRBJ1-1, with D possibly being TRBD1 (5 bases). The V end was cut by 2 bases, the J end by 4 bases, with 11 bases between. Germline V lookup: CDR1 MNHEY, CDR2 SVGAGI. The CDR3 is 14 amino acids. The CDR3 DNA reads TGTGCCAGCAGTTACAGGGTAAGGGGCACTGAAGCTTTCTTT. It codes for CASSYRVRGTEAFF.

The chain has TRBV9 and TRBJ1-3; 7 positions match TRBD1. With V trimmed by 0 bases and J by 2 bases, 2 bases remained unmatched. The CDR3 is 15 amino acids. Germline lookup yields CDR1 SGDLS and CDR2 YYNGEE. CDR3 region: CASSVETGTGNTIYF. The CDR3 DNA reads TGTGCCAGCAGCGTAGAGACAGGGACTGGAAACACCATATATTTT.

DNA of the CDR3: TGCGCCAGCAGCCAAGCTGTGGTCGGCACCGGGGAGCTGTTTTTT. It codes for CASSQAVVGTGELFF. The genes are TRBV4-3 and TRBJ2-2; D not certain. V lost 1 base and J 4 bases, leaving 10 bases between the germline ends. Germline V gene lookup returns CDR1 LGHNA and CDR2 YSLEER. The CDR3 has 15 residues.

A single count supports this clone. The rearrangement joins TRBV10-1 to TRBJ2-2; 7 bases agree with TRBD2. Trimming cost V 0 bases and J 6 bases; bases outside gene matches: 10. Germline V gene sequence: CDR1 WNHNN, CDR2 SYGVQD (reference sequence). The CDR3 covers 17 residues. Here the CDR3 reads CASSESRDYHPPGELFF. The CDR3 nucleotides are TGCGCCAGCAGTGAGTCTCGGGACTACCACCCTCCCGGGGAGCTGTTTTTT.

Details on this clone: Other DNA sequences in the sample encode the same CDR3. The CDR3 region is CASSMGDLEQYF. The CDR3 DNA is TGTGCCAGTAGTATGGGAGACTTGGAGCAGTACTTC. V usage is TRBV19 and J usage is TRBJ2-7, with a weak D call TRBD2 (5 bases). V was cut by 3 bases and J by 7 bases, with 10 bases left in between. The CDR3 totals 12 residues. Germline lookup yields CDR1 LNHDA and CDR2 SQIVND (reference sequence).

By sample share, this clone is medium-sized. The CDR3 spells CAISGSAPTSGGEIDTQYF. The DNA for the CDR3 is TGTGCCATCAGTGGCTCGGCCCCTACTAGCGGGGGGGAAATAGATACGCAGTATTTT. The chain has TRBV10-3 and TRBJ2-3, with TRBD2 matching 13 bases. This CDR3 comprises 19 residues. The ends lost 4 bases at V and 5 bases at J; junction bases unmatched: 15. Germline V lookup: CDR1 ENHRY, CDR2 SYGVKD.

Only a few counts were recorded for this clone. The J gene is TRBJ2-5, the V gene TRBV28; 14 nucleotides align to TRBD2. J lost 5 bases, V lost 4 bases, and 15 bases had no gene match. The CDR3 extends over 19 amino acids. Germline V gene data show CDR1 as MDHEN and CDR2 as SYDVKM. Here the CDR3 reads CASSSMTSGGGTSFETQYF. The DNA for the CDR3 is TGTGCCAGCAGTTCCATGACTAGCGGGGGGGGAACCTCATTCGAGACCCAGTACTTC. The full variable domain, with the rest looked up from reference TRBV28 and TRBJ2-5, is DVKVTQSSRYLVKRTGEKVFLECVQDMDHENMFWYRQDPGLGLRLIYFSYDVKMKEKGDIPEGYSVSREKKERFSLILESASTNQTSMYLCASSSMTSGGGTSFETQYFGPGTRLLVL.

V gene TRBV9 combines with J gene TRBJ2-7; tentatively, D is TRBD1 (5 bases). The germline gives CDR1 SGDLS, CDR2 YYNGEE. The CDR3 has 14 residues. Deletions cut 0 bases from V and 0 bases from J, with 7 bases between. The CDR3, as DNA: TGTGCCAGCAGCGTAGAGGGGAACTCCTACGAGCAGTACTTC. It encodes CASSVEGNSYEQYF. The full variable domain, completed using reference TRBV9 and TRBJ2-7, is DSGVTQTPKHLITATGQRVTLRCSPRSGDLSVYWYQQSLDQGLQFLIQYYNGEERAKGNILERFSAQQFPDLHSELNLSSLELGDSALYFCASSVEGNSYEQYFGPGTRLTVT.

CDR3 region: CASSLSAGGAKNIQYF. The DNA of the CDR3 is TGTGCCAGCAGTTTGTCGGCGGGGGGGGCCAAAAACATTCAGTACTTC. The rearrangement joins TRBV9 to TRBJ2-4, with 9 nucleotides matching TRBD2. The CDR3 has 16 amino acids. The junction had 7 bases not matched to a gene; V was cut back by 5 bases and J by 1 base. CDR1 and CDR2 from the germline V gene are SGDLS and YYNGEE.

V gene TRBV2 combines with J gene TRBJ1-1; no clear D gene. The CDR3 totals 14 residues. Germline values: CDR1 SNHLY, CDR2 FYNNEI. V lost 3 bases and J lost 7, with 15 bases in between. CDR3: CASSDWRPGLEAFF. The CDR3 DNA reads TGTGCCAGCAGTGATTGGCGGCCTGGTCTTGAAGCTTTCTTT.

This clone was seen only a few times. The chain combines TRBV18 with TRBJ2-5; TRBD1 is a possible D gene (5 bases). CDR3 size: 14 residues. Deletions cut 2 bases from V and 0 bases from J, with 7 bases between. Germline-derived CDR1 and CDR2 are KGHSH and LQKENI. CDR3 nucleotide sequence: TGTGCCAGCTCACCAAGGGGAAACCAAGAGACCCAGTACTTC. Amino acids: CASSPRGNQETQYF. Complete variable domain (other parts from reference TRBV18 and TRBJ2-5): NAGVMQNPRHLVRRRGQEARLRCSPMKGHSHVYWYRQLPEEGLKFMVYLQKENIIDESGMPKERFSAEFPKEGPSILRIQQVVRGDSAAYFCASSPRGNQETQYFGPGTRLLVL.

The rearrangement joins TRBV4-1 to TRBJ1-2, with D uncertain. Trimming took off 7 bases at V and 4 bases at J, with 16 bases between the two ends. The CDR3 contains 14 residues. Germline assignment: CDR1 MGHRA and CDR2 YSYEKL. The CDR3 here is CASTTYGESYGYTF. The CDR3 nucleotides read TGCGCCAGCACCACCTACGGGGAGTCCTATGGCTACACCTTC.

The V call is TRBV11-2, the J call TRBJ2-5; 8 positions match TRBD1. The CDR3 consists of 14 residues. The J segment lost 4 bases and the V segment lost 5 bases, leaving 6 bases of the junction unmatched. From germline, CDR1 is SGHAT and CDR2 FQNNGV. CDR3 DNA sequence: TGTGCCAGCAGCCCCTGGGGACAGGCAGAGACCCAGTACTTC. Its translation: CASSPWGQAETQYF.

In nucleotides, the CDR3 is TGTGCCACCTGCGAGTGGCAGGGGGTCACCGGGGAGCTGTTTTTT. It encodes CATCEWQGVTGELFF. This chain uses TRBV6-5 with TRBJ2-2; 7 bases are a match to TRBD1. Germline V lookup: CDR1 MNHEY, CDR2 SVGAGI. Unmatched junction bases numbered 12, after V lost 10 bases and J lost 4 bases. The CDR3 is 15 amino acids.